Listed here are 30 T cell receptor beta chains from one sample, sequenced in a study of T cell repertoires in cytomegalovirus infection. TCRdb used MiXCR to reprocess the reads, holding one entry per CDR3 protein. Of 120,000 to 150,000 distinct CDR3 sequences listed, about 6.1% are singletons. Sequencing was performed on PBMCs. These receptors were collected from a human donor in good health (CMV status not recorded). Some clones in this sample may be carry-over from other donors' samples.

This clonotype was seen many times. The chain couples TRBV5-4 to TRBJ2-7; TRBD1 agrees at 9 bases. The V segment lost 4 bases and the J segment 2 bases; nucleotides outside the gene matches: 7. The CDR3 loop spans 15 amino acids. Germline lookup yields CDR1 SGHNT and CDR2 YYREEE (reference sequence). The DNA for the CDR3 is TGTGCCAGCAGCCTCGGCGGGACAGGGCCCTACGAGCAGTACTTC. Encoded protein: CASSLGGTGPYEQYF.

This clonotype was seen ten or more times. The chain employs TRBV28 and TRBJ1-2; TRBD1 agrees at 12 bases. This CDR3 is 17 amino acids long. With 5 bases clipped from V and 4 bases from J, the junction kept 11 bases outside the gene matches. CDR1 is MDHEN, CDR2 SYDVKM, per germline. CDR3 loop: CASSQTGTGGAGYGYTF. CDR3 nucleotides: TGTGCCAGCAGTCAGACCGGGACAGGGGGCGCCGGCTATGGCTACACCTTC.

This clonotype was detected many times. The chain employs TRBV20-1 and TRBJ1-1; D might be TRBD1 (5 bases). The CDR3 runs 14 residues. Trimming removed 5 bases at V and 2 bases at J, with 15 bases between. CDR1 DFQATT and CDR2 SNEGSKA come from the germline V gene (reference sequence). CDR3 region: CSAPGRSSNTEAFF. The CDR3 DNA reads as TGCAGTGCTCCAGGGCGTTCCAGCAACACTGAAGCTTTCTTT.

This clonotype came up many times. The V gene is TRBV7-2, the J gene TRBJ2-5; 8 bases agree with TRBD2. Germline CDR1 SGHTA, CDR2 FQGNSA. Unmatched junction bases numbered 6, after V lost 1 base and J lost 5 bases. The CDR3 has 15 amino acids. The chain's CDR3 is CASSLGGLVGETQYF. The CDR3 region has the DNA TGTGCCAGCAGCTTAGGGGGACTAGTTGGGGAGACCCAGTACTTC.

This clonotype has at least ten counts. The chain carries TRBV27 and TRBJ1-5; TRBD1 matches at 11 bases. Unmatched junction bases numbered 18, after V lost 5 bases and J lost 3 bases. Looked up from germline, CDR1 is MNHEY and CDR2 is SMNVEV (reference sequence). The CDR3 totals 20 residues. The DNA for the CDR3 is TGTGCCAGCAGTCGGACAGGGGGCGGAAACTTTTATCCCAACAATCAGCCCCAGCATTTT. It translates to CASSRTGGGNFYPNNQPQHF.

Written as DNA, the CDR3 is TGCAGCGTGGGAGGGGGGGGTGAGCAGTTCTTC. It specifies CSVGGGGEQFF. V usage is TRBV29-1 and J usage is TRBJ2-1, with D possibly TRBD2 on 7 matching bases. Germline CDR1 reads SQVTM; CDR2 reads ANQGSEA. The ends were cut back, 6 bases at V and 9 bases at J, with 12 bases in the middle. This CDR3 has 11 residues.

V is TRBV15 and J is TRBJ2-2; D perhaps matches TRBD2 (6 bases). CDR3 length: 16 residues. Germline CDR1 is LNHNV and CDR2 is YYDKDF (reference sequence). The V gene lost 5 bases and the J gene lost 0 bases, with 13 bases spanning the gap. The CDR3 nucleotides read TGTGCCACCAGCCGCGGGGCAGGGTCGAACACCGGGGAGCTGTTTTTT. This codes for CATSRGAGSNTGELFF.

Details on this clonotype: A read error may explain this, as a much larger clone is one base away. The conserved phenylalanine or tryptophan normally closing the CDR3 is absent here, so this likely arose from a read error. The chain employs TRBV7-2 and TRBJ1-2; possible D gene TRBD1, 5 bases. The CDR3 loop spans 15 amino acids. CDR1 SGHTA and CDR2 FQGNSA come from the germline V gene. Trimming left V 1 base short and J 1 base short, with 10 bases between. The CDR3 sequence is CASSLGRGSNYGYTL. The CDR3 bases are TGTGCCAGCAGCTTAGGACGGGGGAGTAACTATGGCTACACCCTC.

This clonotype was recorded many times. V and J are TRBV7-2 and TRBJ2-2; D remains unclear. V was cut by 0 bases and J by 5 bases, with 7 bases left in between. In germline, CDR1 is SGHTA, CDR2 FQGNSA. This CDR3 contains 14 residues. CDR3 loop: CASSLARVTGELFF. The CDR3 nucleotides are TGTGCCAGCAGCTTAGCGAGAGTGACCGGGGAGCTGTTTTTT.

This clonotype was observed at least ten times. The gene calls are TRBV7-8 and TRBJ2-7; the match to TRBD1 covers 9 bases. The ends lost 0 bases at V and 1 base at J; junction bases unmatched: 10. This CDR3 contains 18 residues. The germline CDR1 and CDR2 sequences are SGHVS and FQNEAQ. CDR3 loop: CASSLARLRTGDSYEQYF. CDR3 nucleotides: TGTGCCAGCAGCTTAGCCCGACTAAGGACAGGGGATTCCTACGAGCAGTACTTC.

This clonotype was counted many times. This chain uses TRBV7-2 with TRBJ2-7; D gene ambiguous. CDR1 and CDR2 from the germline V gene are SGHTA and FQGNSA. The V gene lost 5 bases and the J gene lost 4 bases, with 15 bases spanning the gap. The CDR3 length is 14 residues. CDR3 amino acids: CASSPGPGRYEQYF. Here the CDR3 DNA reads TGTGCCAGCAGCCCCGGTCCCGGTAGGTACGAGCAGTACTTC.

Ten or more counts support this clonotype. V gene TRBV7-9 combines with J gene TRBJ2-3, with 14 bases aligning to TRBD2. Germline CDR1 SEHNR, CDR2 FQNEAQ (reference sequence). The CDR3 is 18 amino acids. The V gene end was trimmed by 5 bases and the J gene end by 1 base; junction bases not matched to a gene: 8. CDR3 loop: CASSGGLAGVRGTDTQYF. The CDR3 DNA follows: TGTGCCAGCAGCGGGGGACTAGCGGGGGTGAGGGGCACAGATACGCAGTATTTT. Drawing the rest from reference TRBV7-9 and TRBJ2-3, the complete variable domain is DTGVSQNPRHKITKRGQNVTFRCDPISEHNRLYWYRQTLGQGPEFLTYFQNEAQLEKSRLLSDRFSAERPKGSFSTLEIQRTEQGDSAMYLCASSGGLAGVRGTDTQYFGPGTRLTVL.

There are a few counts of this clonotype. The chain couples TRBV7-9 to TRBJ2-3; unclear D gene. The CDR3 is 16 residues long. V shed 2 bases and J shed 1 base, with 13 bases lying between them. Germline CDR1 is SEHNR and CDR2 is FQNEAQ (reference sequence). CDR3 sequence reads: CASSLIPPGGTDTQYF. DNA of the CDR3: TGTGCCAGCAGCTTAATACCCCCCGGCGGCACAGATACGCAGTATTTT.

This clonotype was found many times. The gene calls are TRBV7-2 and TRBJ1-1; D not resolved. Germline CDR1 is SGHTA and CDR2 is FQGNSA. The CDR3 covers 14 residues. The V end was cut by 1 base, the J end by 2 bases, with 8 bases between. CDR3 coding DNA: TGTGCCAGCAGCTTAGGGGCAGCTAACACTGAAGCTTTCTTT. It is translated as CASSLGAANTEAFF.

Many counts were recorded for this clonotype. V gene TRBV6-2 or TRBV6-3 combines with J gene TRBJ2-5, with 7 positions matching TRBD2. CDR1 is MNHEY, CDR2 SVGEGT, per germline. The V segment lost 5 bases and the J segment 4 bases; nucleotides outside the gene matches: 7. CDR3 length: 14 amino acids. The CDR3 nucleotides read TGTGCCAGCAGTGGGGACTACGGAGGAGAGACCCAGTACTTC. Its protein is CASSGDYGGETQYF.

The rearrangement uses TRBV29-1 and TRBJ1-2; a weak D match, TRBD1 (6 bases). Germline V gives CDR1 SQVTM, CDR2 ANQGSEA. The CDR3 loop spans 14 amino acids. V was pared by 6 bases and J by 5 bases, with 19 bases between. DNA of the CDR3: TGCAGCGTAGGTCCAGGGGCTCTCTCATATGGCTACACCTTC. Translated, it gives CSVGPGALSYGYTF.

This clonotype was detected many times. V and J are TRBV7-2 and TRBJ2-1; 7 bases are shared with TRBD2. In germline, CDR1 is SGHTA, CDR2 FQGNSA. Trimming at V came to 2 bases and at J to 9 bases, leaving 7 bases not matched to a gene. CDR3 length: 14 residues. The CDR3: CASSLPSGIFEQFF. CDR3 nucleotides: TGTGCCAGCAGCTTACCTAGCGGTATTTTTGAGCAGTTCTTC.

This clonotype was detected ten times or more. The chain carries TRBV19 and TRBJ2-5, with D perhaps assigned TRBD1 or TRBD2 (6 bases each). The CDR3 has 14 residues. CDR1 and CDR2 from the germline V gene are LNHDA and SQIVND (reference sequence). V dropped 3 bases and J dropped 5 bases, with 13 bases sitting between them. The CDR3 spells CASSIYGGEETQYF. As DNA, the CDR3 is TGTGCCAGTAGTATCTACGGGGGCGAGGAGACCCAGTACTTC.

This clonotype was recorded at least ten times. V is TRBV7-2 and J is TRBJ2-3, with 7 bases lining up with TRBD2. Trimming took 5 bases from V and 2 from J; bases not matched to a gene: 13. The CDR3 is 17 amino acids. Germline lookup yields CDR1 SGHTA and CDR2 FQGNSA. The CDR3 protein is CASSQDAASGFTDTQYF. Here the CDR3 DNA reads TGTGCCAGCAGCCAGGACGCGGCTAGCGGATTCACAGATACGCAGTATTTT.

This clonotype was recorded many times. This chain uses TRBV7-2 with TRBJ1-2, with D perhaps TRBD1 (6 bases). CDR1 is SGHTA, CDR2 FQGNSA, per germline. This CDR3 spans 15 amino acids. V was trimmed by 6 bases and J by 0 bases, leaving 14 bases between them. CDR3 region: CASSKGVEANYGYTF. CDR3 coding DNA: TGTGCCAGCAGTAAGGGGGTAGAAGCTAACTATGGCTACACCTTC.

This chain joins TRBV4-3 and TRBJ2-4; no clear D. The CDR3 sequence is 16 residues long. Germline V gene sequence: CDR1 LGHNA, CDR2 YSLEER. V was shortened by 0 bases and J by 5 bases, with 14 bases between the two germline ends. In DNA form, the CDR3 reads TGCGCCAGCAGCCAAGATGCTCTTACAAGGGAAAACATTCAGTACTTC. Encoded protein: CASSQDALTRENIQYF.

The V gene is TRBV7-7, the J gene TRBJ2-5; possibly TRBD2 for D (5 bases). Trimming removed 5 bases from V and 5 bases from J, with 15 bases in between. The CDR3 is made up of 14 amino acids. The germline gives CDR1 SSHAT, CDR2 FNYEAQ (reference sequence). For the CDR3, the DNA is TGTGCCAGCAGCCCCTCGGAGGTTTGGGAGACCCAGTACTTC. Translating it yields CASSPSEVWETQYF.

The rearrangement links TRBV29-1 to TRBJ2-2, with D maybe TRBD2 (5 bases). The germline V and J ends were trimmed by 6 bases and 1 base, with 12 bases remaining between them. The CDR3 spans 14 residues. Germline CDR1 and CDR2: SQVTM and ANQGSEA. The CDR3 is CSVARAGNTGELFF. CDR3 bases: TGCAGCGTAGCCCGCGCGGGGAACACCGGGGAGCTGTTTTTT.

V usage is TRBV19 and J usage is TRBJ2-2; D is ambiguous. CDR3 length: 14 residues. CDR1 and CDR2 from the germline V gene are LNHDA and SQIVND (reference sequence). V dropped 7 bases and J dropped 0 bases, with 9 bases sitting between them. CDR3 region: CASKIDPNTGELFF. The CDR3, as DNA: TGTGCCAGTAAAATAGACCCGAACACCGGGGAGCTGTTTTTT.

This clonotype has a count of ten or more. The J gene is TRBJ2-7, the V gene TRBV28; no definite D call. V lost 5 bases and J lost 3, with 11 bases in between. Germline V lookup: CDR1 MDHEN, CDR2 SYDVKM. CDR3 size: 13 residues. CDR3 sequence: CASSPQIFYEQYF. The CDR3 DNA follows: TGTGCCAGCAGTCCGCAGATTTTCTACGAGCAGTACTTC.

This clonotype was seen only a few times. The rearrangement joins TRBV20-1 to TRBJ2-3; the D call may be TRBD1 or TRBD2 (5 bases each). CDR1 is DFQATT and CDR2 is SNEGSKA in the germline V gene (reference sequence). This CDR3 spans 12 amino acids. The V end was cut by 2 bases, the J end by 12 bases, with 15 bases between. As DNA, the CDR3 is TGCAGTGCTAGACTAGCTGGGGCTCAACAGTATTTT. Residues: CSARLAGAQQYF.

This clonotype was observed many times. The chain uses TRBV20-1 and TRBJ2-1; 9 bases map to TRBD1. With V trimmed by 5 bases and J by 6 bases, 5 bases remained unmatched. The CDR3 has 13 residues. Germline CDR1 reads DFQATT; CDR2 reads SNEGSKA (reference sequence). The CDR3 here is CSAYRGPSNEQFF. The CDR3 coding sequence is TGCAGTGCTTACAGGGGGCCGAGCAATGAGCAGTTCTTC.

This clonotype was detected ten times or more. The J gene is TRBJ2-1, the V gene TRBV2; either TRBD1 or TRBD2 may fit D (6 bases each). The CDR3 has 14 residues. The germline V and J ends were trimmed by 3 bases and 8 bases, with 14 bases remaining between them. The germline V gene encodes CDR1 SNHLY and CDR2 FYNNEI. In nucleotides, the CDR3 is TGTGCCAGCAGTGAGGGGACTGGGGGGCATGAGCAGTTCTTC. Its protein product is CASSEGTGGHEQFF.

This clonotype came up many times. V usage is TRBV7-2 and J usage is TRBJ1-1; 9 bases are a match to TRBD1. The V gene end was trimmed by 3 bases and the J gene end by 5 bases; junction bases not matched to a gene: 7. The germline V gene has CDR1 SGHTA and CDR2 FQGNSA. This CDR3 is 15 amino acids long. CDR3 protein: CASSLTGGRGTEAFF. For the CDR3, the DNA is TGTGCCAGCAGCTTGACAGGGGGTCGGGGTACTGAAGCTTTCTTT.

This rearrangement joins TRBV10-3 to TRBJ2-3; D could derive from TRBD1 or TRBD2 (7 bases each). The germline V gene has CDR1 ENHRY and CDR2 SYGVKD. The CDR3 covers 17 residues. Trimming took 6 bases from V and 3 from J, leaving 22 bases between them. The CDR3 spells CAIRLPREQGGTDTQYF. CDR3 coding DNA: TGTGCCATCAGACTCCCTAGGGAGCAGGGGGGGACAGATACGCAGTATTTT.